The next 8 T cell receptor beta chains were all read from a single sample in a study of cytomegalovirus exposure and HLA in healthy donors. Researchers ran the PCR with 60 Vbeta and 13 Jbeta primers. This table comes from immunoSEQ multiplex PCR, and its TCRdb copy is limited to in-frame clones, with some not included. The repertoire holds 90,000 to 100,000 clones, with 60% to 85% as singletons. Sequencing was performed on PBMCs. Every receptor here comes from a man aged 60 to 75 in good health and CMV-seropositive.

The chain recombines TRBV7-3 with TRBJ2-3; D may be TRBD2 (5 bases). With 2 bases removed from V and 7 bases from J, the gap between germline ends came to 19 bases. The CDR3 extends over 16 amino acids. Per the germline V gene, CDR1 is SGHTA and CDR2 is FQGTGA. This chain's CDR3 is CASSLGISGRGYTQYF. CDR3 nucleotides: TGTGCCAGCAGCTTAGGGATATCGGGGAGAGGATATACGCAGTATTTT.

This CDR3 is CASRPHRGFYEQYF. The CDR3 coding sequence is TGTGCCAGTAGACCCCATAGGGGATTCTACGAGCAGTACTTC. V gene TRBV19 combines with J gene TRBJ2-5; the D gene is possibly TRBD1 (5 bases). The tail of the sequence fits TRBJ2-7 better, so the J call may be wrong. The CDR3 sequence is 14 residues long. CDR1 is LNHDA and CDR2 is SQIVND in the germline V gene (reference sequence).

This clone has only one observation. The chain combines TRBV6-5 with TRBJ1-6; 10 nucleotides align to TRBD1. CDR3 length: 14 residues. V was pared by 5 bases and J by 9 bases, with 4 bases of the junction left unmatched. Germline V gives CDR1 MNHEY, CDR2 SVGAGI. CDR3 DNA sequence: TGTGCCAGCAGTGTGGGACAGGGGTTTTCACCCCTCCACTTT. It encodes CASSVGQGFSPLHF.

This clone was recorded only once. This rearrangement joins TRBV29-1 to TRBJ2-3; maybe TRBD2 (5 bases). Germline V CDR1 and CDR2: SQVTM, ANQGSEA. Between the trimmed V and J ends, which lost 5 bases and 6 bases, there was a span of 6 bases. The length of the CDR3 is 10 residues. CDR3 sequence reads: CSVWEDTQYF. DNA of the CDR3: TGCAGCGTTTGGGAGGATACGCAGTATTTT.

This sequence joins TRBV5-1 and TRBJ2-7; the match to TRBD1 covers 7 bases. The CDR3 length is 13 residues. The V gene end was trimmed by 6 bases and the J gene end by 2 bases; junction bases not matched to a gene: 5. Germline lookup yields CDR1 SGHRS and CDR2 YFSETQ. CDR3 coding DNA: TGCGCCAGCACCCGGACAGGTACCTACGAGCAGTACTTC. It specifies CASTRTGTYEQYF.

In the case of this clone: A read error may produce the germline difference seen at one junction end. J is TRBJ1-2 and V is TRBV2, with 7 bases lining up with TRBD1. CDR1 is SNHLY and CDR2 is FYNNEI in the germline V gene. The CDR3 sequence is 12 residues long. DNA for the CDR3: TGTGCCAGCACTGAAGGGGGCAGAGGCTACACCTTC. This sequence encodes CASTEGGRGYTF.

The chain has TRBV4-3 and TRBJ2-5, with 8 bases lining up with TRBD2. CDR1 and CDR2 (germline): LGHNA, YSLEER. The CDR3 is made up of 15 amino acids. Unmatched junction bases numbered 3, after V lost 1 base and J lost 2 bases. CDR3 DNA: TGCGCCAGCAGCCAAGGAGGCGGGGGGCAAGAGACCCAGTACTTC. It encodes CASSQGGGGQETQYF.

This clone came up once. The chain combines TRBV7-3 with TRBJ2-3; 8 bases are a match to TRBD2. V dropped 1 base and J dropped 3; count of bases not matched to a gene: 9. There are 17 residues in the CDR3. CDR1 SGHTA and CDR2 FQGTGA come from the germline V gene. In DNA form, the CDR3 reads TGTGCCAGCAGCTTAAAGTTATCGGGCGGGGGGACAGATACGCAGTATTTT. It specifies CASSLKLSGGGTDTQYF.